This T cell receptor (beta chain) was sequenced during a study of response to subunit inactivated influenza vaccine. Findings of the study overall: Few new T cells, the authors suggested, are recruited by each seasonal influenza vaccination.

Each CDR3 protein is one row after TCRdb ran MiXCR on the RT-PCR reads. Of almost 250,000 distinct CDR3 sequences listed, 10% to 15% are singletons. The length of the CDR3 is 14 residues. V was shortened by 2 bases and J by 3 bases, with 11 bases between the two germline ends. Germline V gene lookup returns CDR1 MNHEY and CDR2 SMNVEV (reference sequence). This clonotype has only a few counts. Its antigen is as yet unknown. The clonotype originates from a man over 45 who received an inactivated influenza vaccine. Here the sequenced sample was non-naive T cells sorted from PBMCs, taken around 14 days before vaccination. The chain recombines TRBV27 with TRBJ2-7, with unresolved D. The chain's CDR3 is CASSLRGAFYEQYF. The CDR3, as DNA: TGTGCCAGCAGTTTACGAGGAGCTTTCTACGAGCAGTACTTC.